Below are 11 T cell receptor beta chains sequenced from a single sample in a study of blood T cell repertoires in COVID-19. The assay was immunoSEQ multiplex PCR, and TCRdb's table has in-frame clones only and misses some. The profile shows some 130,000 clones, roughly nine tenths of them singletons. Sequences were obtained from peripheral blood. These receptors all stem from a man aged 45-65 years with active COVID-19.

The chain has TRBV5-8 and TRBJ1-5, with D tentatively TRBD1 (5 bases). The CDR3 totals 15 residues. V shed 0 bases and J shed 4 bases, with 11 bases lying between them. Germline loops: CDR1 SGHTS, CDR2 YDEGEE. For the CDR3, the DNA is TGTGCCAGCAGCTTGGAAGGGCACAGGAATCAGCCCCAGCATTTT. The encoded protein is CASSLEGHRNQPQHF.

The V call is TRBV9, the J call TRBJ2-3, with 10 bases lining up with TRBD1. Germline CDR1 SGDLS, CDR2 YYNGEE. The junction had 9 bases not matched to a gene; V was cut back by 4 bases and J by 4 bases. This CDR3 is 16 amino acids long. In DNA form, the CDR3 reads TGTGCCAGCAGCCCGCTTGGGACAGGGGCGGCAGATACGCAGTATTTT. Protein sequence: CASSPLGTGAADTQYF.

The chain recombines TRBV6-5 with TRBJ1-2, with 9 bases fitting TRBD1. With 6 bases clipped from V and 5 bases from J, the junction kept 4 bases outside the gene matches. Germline CDR1 and CDR2: MNHEY and SVGAGI. The CDR3 is made up of 13 amino acids. The CDR3 protein is CASRGQGDYGYTF. In DNA, the CDR3 is TGTGCCAGCAGGGGACAGGGTGATTATGGCTACACCTTC.

The chain recombines TRBV25-1 with TRBJ2-5, with a tentative D call TRBD2 (6 bases). The CDR3 has 17 amino acids. Trimming stripped 3 bases from V and 1 base from J, with 18 bases between. Per the germline V gene, CDR1 is MGHDK and CDR2 is SYGVNS. Here the CDR3 reads CASSDVGGWYPQETQYF. DNA for the CDR3: TGTGCCAGCAGTGACGTGGGGGGATGGTACCCCCAAGAGACCCAGTACTTC.

The chain carries TRBV28 and TRBJ1-6, with 11 bases fitting TRBD1. This CDR3 has 15 amino acids. Per the germline V gene, CDR1 is MDHEN and CDR2 is SYDVKM. Trimming cost V 8 bases and J 10 bases; bases outside gene matches: 10. CDR3 loop: CASGTGGESGSPLHF. The CDR3 DNA follows: TGTGCCAGCGGGACAGGGGGGGAATCGGGATCACCCCTCCACTTT. Full variable domain (outside the CDR3, taken from reference TRBV28 and TRBJ1-6): DVKVTQSSRYLVKRTGEKVFLECVQDMDHENMFWYRQDPGLGLRLIYFSYDVKMKEKGDIPEGYSVSREKKERFSLILESASTNQTSMYLCASGTGGESGSPLHFGNGTRLTVT.

The chain uses TRBV4-2 and TRBJ1-5, with 10 bases matching TRBD1. The CDR3 totals 16 residues. Germline CDR1 and CDR2: LGHNA and YNFKEQ. The V gene end was trimmed by 4 bases and the J gene end by 2 bases; junction bases not matched to a gene: 5. DNA of the CDR3: TGTGCCAGCAGCCTAGGGACAGGGGATGGCAATCAGCCCCAGCATTTT. Encoded protein: CASSLGTGDGNQPQHF.

A word on this clone: Other DNA sequences in the sample encode the same CDR3. This sequence joins TRBV5-1 and TRBJ1-3; D not resolved. The CDR3 sequence is 13 residues long. Trimming pared 4 bases from V and 0 bases from J, leaving 5 bases between. CDR1 SGHRS and CDR2 YFSETQ come from the germline V gene. CDR3 amino acids: CASSVSSGNTIYF. CDR3 nucleotide sequence: TGCGCCAGCAGCGTGAGCTCTGGAAACACCATATATTTT.

The chain uses TRBV24-1 and TRBJ2-3; 8 bases match TRBD2. There are 14 residues in the CDR3. Germline trimming cut 2 bases from V and 3 bases from J; bases unmatched to any gene: 0. Germline-derived CDR1 and CDR2 are KGHDR and SFDVKD. This CDR3 reads CATSDSGGTDTQYF. CDR3 DNA sequence: TGTGCCACCAGTGATTCGGGGGGGACAGATACGCAGTATTTT.

The V and J genes are TRBV7-6 and TRBJ1-1, with D perhaps TRBD1 (5 bases). Trimming pared 3 bases from V and 8 bases from J, leaving 16 bases between. Germline CDR1 and CDR2: SGHVS and FNYEAQ. The CDR3 runs to 14 residues. The CDR3 here is CASSLGFGGSEAFF. The CDR3 bases are TGTGCCAGCAGCTTGGGGTTTGGGGGGTCCGAAGCTTTCTTT.

The chain recombines TRBV9 with TRBJ2-5, with a possible D match to TRBD1 (6 bases). There are 15 residues in the CDR3. The germline CDR1 and CDR2 sequences are SGDLS and YYNGEE. V was trimmed by 4 bases and J by 1 base, leaving 14 bases between them. This CDR3 reads CASSPGVTAQETQYF. The DNA for the CDR3 is TGTGCCAGCAGCCCAGGGGTTACCGCCCAAGAGACCCAGTACTTC.

The chain joins TRBV2 to TRBJ2-5; 7 bases agree with TRBD2. The germline gives CDR1 SNHLY, CDR2 FYNNEI. The length of the CDR3 is 15 residues. The V and J ends lost 6 bases and 2 bases, in that order; junction bases with no gene match: 9. CDR3 DNA: TGTGCCAGCAGATACCGCCCAGCGGGACAAGAGACCCAGTACTTC. It translates to CASRYRPAGQETQYF.